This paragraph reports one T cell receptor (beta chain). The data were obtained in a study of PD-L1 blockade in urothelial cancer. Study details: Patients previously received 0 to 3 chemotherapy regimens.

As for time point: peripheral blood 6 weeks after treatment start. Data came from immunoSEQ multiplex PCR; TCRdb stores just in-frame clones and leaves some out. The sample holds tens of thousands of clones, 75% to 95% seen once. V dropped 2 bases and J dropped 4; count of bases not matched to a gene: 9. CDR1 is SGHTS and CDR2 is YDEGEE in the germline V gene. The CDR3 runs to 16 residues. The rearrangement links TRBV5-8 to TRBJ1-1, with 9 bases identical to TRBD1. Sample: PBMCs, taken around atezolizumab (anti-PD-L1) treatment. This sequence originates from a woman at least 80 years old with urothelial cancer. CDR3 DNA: TGTGCCAGCAGCTTTCTCGGGACAGGGCAGGCCACTGAAGCTTTCTTT. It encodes CASSFLGTGQATEAFF. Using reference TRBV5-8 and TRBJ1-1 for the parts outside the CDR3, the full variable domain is EAGVTQSPTHLIKTRGQQATLRCSPISGHTSVYWYQQALGLGLQFLLWYDEGEERNRGNFPPRFSGRQFPNYSSELNVNALELEDSALYLCASSFLGTGQATEAFFGQGTRLTVV.